This T cell receptor (beta chain) was profiled in a study of blood T cell repertoires in COVID-19. Study summary: Acute-phase and convalescent COVID-19 samples originated in the United States, Italy and Spain. T cells, B-cell-depleted T cells, or PBMCs provided the cDNA or gDNA that served as material.

The CDR3 covers 13 residues. The V gene end was trimmed by 8 bases and the J gene end by 7 bases; junction bases not matched to a gene: 11. The V gene's germline CDR1 is ENHRY and CDR2 SYGVKD. Source study methods: Estimation of nucleated cell counts relied on the amplification of reference gene primers. Repertoires were generated with immunoSEQ multiplex PCR, while TCRdb's copy carries only in-frame clones and drops some. That table furnishes V, J and clone size, whereas the DNA furnished D and trimming. The repertoire holds about 140,000 clones, roughly 80% seen once, with roughly 8% in the top ten.

This clonotype was sampled from a human donor in a cohort sampled during active COVID-19. The rearrangement joins TRBV10-3 to TRBJ2-7, with 7 positions matching TRBD1. What was sequenced was peripheral blood. CDR3 region: CAISTGLPGEQYF. CDR3 DNA: TGTGCCATCTCGACAGGGTTGCCGGGGGAGCAGTACTTC.